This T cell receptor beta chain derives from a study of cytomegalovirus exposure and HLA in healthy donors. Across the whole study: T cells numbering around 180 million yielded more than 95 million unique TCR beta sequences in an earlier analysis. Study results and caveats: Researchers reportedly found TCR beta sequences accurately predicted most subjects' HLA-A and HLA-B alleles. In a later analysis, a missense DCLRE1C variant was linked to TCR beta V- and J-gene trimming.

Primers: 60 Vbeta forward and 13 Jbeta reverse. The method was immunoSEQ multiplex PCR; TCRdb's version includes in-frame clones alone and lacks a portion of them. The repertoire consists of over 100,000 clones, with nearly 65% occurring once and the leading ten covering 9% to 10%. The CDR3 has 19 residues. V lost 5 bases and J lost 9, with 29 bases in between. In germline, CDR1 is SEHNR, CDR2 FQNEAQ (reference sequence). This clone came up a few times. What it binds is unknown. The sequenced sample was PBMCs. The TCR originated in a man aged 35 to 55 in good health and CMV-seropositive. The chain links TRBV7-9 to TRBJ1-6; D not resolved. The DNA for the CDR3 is TGTGCCAGCAGCCCATCTTCTGGACGCAAGGACTTCGGAGTTTCACCCCTCCACTTT. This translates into CASSPSSGRKDFGVSPLHF.